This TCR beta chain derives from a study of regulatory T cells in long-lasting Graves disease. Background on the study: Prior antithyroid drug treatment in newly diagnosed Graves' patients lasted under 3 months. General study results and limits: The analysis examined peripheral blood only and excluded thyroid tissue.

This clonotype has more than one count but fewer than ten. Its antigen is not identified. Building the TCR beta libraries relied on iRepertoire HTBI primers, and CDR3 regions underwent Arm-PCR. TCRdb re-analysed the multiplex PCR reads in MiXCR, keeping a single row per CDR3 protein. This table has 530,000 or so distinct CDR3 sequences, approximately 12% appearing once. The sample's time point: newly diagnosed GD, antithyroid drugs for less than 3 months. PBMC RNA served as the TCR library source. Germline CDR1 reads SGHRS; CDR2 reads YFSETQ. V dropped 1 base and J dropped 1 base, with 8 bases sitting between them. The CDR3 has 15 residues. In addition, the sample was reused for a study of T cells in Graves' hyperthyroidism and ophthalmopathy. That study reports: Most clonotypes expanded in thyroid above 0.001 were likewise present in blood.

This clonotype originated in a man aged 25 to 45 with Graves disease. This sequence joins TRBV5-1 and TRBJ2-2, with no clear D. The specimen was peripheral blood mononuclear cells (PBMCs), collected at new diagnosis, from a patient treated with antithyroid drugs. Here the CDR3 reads CASSLLAGNTGELFF. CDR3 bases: TGCGCCAGCAGCTTGTTGGCAGGGAACACCGGGGAGCTGTTTTTT.